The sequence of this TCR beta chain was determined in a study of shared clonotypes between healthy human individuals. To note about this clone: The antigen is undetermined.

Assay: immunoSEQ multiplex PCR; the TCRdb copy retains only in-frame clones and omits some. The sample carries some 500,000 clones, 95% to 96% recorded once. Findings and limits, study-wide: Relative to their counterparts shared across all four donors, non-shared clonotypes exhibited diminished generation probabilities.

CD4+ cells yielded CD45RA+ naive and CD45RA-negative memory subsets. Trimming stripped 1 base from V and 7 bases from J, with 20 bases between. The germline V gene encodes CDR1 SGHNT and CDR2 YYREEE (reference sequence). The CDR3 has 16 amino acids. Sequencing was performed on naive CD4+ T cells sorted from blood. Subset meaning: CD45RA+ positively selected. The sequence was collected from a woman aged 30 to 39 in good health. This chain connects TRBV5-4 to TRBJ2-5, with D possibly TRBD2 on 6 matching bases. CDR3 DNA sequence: TGTGCCAGCAGCTTGTGGTCGGCCGGGGAGGCCCGGACCCAGTACTTC. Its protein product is CASSLWSAGEARTQYF.